This record concerns one TCR beta chain sequence. This clonotype was counted at least ten times. Its specific antigen is unknown. No base quality values were provided; no much bigger clone lies one nucleotide off. CDR1 and CDR2, looked up from the germline V gene, are SGHRS and YFSETQ. V is clipped by 5 bases and J by 1 base, and the sequence between their germline boundaries is 11 bases long. The CDR3 holds 14 amino acids from the cysteine to the phenylalanine. The only DNA kept is the CDR3, 42 bases in frame from the first base. This sample stems from a study of read filtering for tumor transcriptome and immune sequencing (TCRdb year 2020). About the full investigation: The cohort consisted of around 18 male and about 15 female patients, with a mean age of about 64 years and an age range of roughly 40 to 85. TCR-region mapped reads per sample ranged from about 4 to 10.27 million with IR-seq versus only roughly 80 to 1273 with RNA-seq. Under revised international staging, fewer than ten patients fell into R-ISS I, 16 into R-ISS II and more than five into R-ISS III. TCR repertoires obtained by targeted immune repertoire sequencing and by bulk whole-transcriptome sequencing performed on the same bone marrow samples were compared. One of the main goals was to work out a read-filtering strategy for immune repertoire data, in particular whether clonotypes backed by only a single read should be removed. After DNase treatment, whole-transcriptome libraries were prepared using the TruSeq RNA Access Library Prep Kit. Results the study describes overall, beyond this receptor: IR-seq captured clonotypes at much higher depth and more reliably than RNA-seq, and smaller IR-seq throughput sufficed to identify most shared clonotypes. The sorted CD138-negative fraction was composed of a mixed bone marrow immune population rather than of purified T cells. The correlation between IR-seq and RNA-seq shared clonotype proportions rose when single-read clonotypes were removed. In IR-seq, 80% to 85% of clonotypes but around 3.5% of total reads were represented by single-read clonotypes, whereas in RNA-seq, 74.6% of clonotypes and more than 40% of reads were represented by single-read clonotypes.

TCR libraries were constructed from about 400 ng RNA using the Immunoverse kit, and molecular barcoded adaptors covering alpha/delta and beta/gamma chains were employed. The same RNA used for transcriptome sequencing was used for TCR library preparation. TCR libraries were sequenced on an Illumina HiSeq 4000 with 2 x 150 cycles. Under the source paper's analysis protocol: MiXCR aligned TCR reads to human V, D, J and C references and assembled the aligned reads into CDR3 clonotypes, with quality filtering and error correction included. The tcR package in R was used to analyze clonotype counts and gene usage diversity. For inspection of raw mapping reads, RNA-seq reads were mapped by STAR aligner version 2.5.3a onto GRCh37 of the human genome. To test how sequencing depth affects detected clonotypes, IR-seq fastq files were randomly downsampled with Seqtk 1.3. In TCRdb, the public reads were trimmed at Q25 with fastp and aligned with MiXCR, with productive beta chains retained. Rows with a matching CDR3 protein are joined into one entry that keeps the most common DNA and genes. TCRdb's processing, not the study's, gives the V and J calls here. The sample table lists 60,000 or so distinct CDR3 sequences, roughly 19% of them with a count of one. The top ten clones comprise 9.5% to 13% of the sample.

Each patient had bone marrow sampled at the time of active disease. Ficoll-Hypaque density gradient centrifugation was used to isolate the bone marrow mononuclear cells. CD138-negative cells were obtained by negative selection after labeling with CD138 magnetic microbeads on a MACS separator, removing myeloma plasma cells. Flow cytometry on an Attune NxT with CD138 antibodies was used to check the purity of the isolated cells. Total RNA was extracted using TRIzol reagent and was quantified on a NanoDrop spectrophotometer. For each patient, the CD138-negative bone marrow sample underwent paired RNA-seq and IR-seq.

This TCR derives from a donor at least 40 years old with multiple myeloma. The source material was a population of CD138-negative cells sorted from bone marrow. The sample's cell subset or site label is to be understood as: bone marrow mononuclear cells depleted of CD138+ plasma/myeloma cells by negative magnetic selection. Recombination joined TRBV5-1 with TRBJ2-3, with the D gene not confidently named. The CDR3 corresponds to CASRPRGGTDTQYF. At the DNA level, the sequence is TGCGCCAGCAGACCCCGAGGTGGCACAGATACGCAGTATTTT. The CDR3, completed at both ends by the reference TRBV5-1 and TRBJ2-3 genes, gives the full variable domain KAGVTQTPRYLIKTRGQQVTLSCSPISGHRSVSWYQQTPGQGLQFLFEYFSETQRNKGNFPGRFSGRQFSNSRSEMNVSTLELGDSALYLCASRPRGGTDTQYFGPGTRLTVL.